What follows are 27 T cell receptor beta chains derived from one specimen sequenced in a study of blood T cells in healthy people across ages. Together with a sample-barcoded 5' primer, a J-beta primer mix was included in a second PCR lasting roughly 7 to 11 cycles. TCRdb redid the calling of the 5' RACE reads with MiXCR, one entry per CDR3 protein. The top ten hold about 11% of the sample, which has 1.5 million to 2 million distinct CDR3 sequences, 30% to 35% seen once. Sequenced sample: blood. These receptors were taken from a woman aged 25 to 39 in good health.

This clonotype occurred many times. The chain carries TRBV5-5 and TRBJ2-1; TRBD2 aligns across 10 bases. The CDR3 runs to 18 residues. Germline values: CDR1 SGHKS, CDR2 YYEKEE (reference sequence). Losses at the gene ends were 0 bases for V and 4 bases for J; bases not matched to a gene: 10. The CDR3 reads CASSLVWASGGQYNEQFF. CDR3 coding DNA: TGTGCCAGCAGCTTGGTGTGGGCTAGCGGGGGCCAATACAATGAGCAGTTCTTC.

The CDR3 coding sequence is TGTGCCAGCAGCTCCGGGTGGGCTAGCAATCAGCCCCAGCATTTT. Encoded protein: CASSSGWASNQPQHF. The chain is built from TRBV7-9 and TRBJ1-5, with unresolved D. V dropped 4 bases and J dropped 0 bases, with 10 bases sitting between them. The CDR3 length is 15 residues. Germline loops: CDR1 SEHNR, CDR2 FQNEAQ (reference sequence).

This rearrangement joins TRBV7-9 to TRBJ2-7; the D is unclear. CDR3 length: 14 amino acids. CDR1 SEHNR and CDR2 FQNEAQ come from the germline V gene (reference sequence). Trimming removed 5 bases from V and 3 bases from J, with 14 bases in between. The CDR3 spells CASSGHSRSYEQYF. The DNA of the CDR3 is TGTGCCAGCAGCGGCCACTCGCGCAGCTACGAGCAGTACTTC.

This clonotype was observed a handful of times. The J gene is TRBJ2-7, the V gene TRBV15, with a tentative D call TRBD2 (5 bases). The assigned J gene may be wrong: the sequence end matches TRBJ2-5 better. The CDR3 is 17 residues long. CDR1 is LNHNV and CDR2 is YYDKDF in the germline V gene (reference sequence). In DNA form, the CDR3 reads TGTGCCACCAGCAGAGGCCTGAGGGTCGAGAGAGGGAAGACCCAGTACTTC. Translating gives CATSRGLRVERGKTQYF.

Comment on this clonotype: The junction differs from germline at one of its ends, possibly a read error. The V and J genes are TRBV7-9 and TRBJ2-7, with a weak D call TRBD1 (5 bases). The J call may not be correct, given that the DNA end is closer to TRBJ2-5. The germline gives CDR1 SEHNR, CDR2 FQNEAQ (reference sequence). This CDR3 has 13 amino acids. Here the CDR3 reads CTSSPQDVKTQYF. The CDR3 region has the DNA TGTACCAGCAGCCCACAGGACGTAAAGACCCAGTACTTC.

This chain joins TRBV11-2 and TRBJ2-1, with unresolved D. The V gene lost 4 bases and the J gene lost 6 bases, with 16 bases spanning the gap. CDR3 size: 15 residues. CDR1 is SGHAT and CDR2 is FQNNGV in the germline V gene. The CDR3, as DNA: TGTGCCAGCAGCTCCCGAGGTGGAACACCCAATGAGCAGTTCTTC. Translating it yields CASSSRGGTPNEQFF.

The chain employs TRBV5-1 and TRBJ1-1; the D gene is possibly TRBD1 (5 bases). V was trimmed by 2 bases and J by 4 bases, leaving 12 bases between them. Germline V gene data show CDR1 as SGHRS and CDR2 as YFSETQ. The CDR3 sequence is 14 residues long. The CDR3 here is CASSLVVQGTEAFF. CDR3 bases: TGCGCCAGCAGCTTAGTCGTGCAGGGCACTGAAGCTTTCTTT. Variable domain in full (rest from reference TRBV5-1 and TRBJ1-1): KAGVTQTPRYLIKTRGQQVTLSCSPISGHRSVSWYQQTPGQGLQFLFEYFSETQRNKGNFPGRFSGRQFSNSRSEMNVSTLELGDSALYLCASSLVVQGTEAFFGQGTRLTVV.

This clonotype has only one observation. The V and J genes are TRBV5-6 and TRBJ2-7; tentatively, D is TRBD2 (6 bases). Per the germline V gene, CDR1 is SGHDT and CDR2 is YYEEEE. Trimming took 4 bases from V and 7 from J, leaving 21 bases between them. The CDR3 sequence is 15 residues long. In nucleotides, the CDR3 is TGTGCCAGCAGCCTGGAGGGTCTATCAGCACCAGAGCAGTACTTC. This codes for CASSLEGLSAPEQYF. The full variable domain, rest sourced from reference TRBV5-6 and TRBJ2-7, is DAGVTQSPTHLIKTRGQQVTLRCSPKSGHDTVSWYQQALGQGPQFIFQYYEEEERQRGNFPDRFSGHQFPNYSSELNVNALLLGDSALYLCASSLEGLSAPEQYFGPGTRLTVT.

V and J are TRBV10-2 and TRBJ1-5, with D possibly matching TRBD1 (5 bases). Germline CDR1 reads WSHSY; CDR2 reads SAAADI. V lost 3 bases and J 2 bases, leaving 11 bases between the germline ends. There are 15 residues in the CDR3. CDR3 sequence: CASSDGGDGNQPQHF. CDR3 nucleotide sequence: TGCGCCAGCAGTGACGGCGGGGACGGCAATCAGCCCCAGCATTTT.

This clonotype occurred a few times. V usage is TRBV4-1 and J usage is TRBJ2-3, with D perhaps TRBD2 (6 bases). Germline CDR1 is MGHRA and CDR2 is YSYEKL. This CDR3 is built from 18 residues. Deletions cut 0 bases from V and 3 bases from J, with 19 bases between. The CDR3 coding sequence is TGCGCCAGCAGCCAAGAGTCCTACACTAGCCCGGGGACAGATACGCAGTATTTT. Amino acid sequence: CASSQESYTSPGTDTQYF.

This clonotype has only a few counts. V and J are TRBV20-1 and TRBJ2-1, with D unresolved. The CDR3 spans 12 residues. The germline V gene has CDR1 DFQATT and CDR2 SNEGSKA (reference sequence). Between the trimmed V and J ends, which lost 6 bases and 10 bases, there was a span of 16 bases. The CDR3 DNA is TGCAGTGCCCCAGTCGGTCGCGCAGAGCAGTTCTTC. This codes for CSAPVGRAEQFF.

The CDR3 nucleotides are TGTGCCAGCAACGGCGAAAATGGCTACACCTTC. The encoded protein is CASNGENGYTF. J is TRBJ1-2 and V is TRBV9; D unresolved. V was cut by 6 bases and J by 6 bases, with 9 bases left in between. CDR3 length: 11 residues. In germline, CDR1 is SGDLS, CDR2 YYNGEE.

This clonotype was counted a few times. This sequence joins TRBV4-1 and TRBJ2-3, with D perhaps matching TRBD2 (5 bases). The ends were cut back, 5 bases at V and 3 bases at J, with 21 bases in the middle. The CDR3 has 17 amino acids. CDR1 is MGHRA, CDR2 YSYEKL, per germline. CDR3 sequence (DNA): TGCGCCAGCAGCGGTACCCCTCGGGCTGAGGGAACAGATACGCAGTATTTT. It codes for CASSGTPRAEGTDTQYF.

In DNA form, the CDR3 reads TGCGCCAGCAGCTCAACAGGGGACTCTAACTATGGCTACACCTTC. Its translation: CASSSTGDSNYGYTF. The chain carries TRBV4-1 and TRBJ1-2, with TRBD1 matching over 7 bases. The CDR3 is 15 amino acids. Germline-derived CDR1 and CDR2 are MGHRA and YSYEKL. Trimming took 5 bases from V and 0 from J; bases not matched to a gene: 6.

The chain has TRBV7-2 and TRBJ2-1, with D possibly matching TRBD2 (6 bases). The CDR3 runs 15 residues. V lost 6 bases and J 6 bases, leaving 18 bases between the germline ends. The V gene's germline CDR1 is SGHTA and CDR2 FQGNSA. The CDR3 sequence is CASSTGTQSLNEQFF. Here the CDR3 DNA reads TGTGCCAGCAGTACCGGGACTCAATCCCTCAATGAGCAGTTCTTC. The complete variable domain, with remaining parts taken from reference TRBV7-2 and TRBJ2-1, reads GAGVSQSPSNKVTEKGKDVELRCDPISGHTALYWYRQSLGQGLEFLIYFQGNSAPDKSGLPSDRFSAERTGGSVSTLTIQRTQQEDSAVYLCASSTGTQSLNEQFFGPGTRLTVL.

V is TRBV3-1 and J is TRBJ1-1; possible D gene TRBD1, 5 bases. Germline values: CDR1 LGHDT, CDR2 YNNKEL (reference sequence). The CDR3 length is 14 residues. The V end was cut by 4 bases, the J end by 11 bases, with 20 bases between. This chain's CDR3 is CASSLTGAGPRAFF. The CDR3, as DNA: TGTGCCAGCAGCCTTACCGGGGCAGGGCCGCGGGCTTTCTTT.

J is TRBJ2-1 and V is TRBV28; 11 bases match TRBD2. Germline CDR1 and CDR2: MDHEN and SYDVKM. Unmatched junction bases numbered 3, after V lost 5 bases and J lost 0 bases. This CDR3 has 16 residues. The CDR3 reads CASSGLAGISYNEQFF. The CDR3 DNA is TGTGCCAGCAGTGGACTAGCGGGCATCTCCTACAATGAGCAGTTCTTC.

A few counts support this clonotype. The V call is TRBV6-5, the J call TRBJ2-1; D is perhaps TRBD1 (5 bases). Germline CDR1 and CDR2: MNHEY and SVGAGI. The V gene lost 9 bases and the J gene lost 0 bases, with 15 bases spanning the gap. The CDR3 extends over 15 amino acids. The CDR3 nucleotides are TGTGCCAGTCGGCCTGGGGCTCGCTCCTACAATGAGCAGTTCTTC. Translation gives CASRPGARSYNEQFF.

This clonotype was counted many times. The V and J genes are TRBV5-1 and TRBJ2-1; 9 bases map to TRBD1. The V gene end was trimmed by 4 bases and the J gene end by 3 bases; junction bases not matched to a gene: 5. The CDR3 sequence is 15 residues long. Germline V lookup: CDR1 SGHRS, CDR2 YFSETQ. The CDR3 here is CASSVPGQGYNEQFF. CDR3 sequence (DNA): TGCGCCAGCAGCGTTCCGGGACAGGGCTACAATGAGCAGTTCTTC. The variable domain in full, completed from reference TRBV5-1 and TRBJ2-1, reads KAGVTQTPRYLIKTRGQQVTLSCSPISGHRSVSWYQQTPGQGLQFLFEYFSETQRNKGNFPGRFSGRQFSNSRSEMNVSTLELGDSALYLCASSVPGQGYNEQFFGPGTRLTVL.

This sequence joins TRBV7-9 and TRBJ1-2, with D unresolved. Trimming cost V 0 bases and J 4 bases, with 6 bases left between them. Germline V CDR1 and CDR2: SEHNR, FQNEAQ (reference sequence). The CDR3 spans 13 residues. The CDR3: CASSLAEAYGYTF. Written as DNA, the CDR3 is TGTGCCAGCAGCTTAGCCGAGGCCTATGGCTACACCTTC.

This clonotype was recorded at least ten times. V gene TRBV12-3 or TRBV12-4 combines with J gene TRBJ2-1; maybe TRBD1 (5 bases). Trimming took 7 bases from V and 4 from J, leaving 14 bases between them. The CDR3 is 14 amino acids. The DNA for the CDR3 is TGTGCCAGCAAGAAAGGAGACAGATACAATGAGCAGTTCTTC. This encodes CASKKGDRYNEQFF.

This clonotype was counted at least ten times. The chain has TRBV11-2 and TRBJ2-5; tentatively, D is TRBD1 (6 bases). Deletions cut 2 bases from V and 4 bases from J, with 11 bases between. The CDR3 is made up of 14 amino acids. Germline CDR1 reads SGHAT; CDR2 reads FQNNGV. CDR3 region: CASSLTGWGETQYF. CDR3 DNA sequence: TGTGCCAGCAGCTTAACAGGGTGGGGAGAGACCCAGTACTTC. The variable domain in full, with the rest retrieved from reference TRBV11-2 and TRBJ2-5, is EAGVAQSPRYKIIEKRQSVAFWCNPISGHATLYWYQQILGQGPKLLIQFQNNGVVDDSQLPKDRFSAERLKGVDSTLKIQPAKLEDSAVYLCASSLTGWGETQYFGPGTRLLVL.

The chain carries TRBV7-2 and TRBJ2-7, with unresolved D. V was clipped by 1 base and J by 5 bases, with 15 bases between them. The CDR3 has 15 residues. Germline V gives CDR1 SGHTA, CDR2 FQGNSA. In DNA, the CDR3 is TGTGCCAGCAGCTTAGACTTCTCCTGGAGTAACGAGCAGTACTTC. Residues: CASSLDFSWSNEQYF.

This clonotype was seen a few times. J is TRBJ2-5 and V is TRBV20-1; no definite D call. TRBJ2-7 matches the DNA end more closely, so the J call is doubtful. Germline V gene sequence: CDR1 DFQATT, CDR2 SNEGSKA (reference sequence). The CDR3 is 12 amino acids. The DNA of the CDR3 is TGCAGTGTACCGGCAAGGGTCCACGAGCAGTACTTC. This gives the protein CSVPARVHEQYF.

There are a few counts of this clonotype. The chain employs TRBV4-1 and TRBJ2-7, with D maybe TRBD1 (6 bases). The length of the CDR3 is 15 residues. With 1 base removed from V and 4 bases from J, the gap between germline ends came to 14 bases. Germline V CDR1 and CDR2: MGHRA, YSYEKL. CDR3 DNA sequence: TGCGCCAGCAGCCAAGTAGAGGGACAATCATACGAGCAGTACTTC. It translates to CASSQVEGQSYEQYF.

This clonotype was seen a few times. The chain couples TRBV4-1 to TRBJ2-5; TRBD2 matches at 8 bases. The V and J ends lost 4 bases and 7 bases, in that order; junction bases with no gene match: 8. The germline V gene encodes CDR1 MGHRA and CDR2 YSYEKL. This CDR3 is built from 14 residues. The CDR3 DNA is TGCGCCAGCAGCCCGGGACTAGGGGAAGGGACCCAGTACTTC. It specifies CASSPGLGEGTQYF.

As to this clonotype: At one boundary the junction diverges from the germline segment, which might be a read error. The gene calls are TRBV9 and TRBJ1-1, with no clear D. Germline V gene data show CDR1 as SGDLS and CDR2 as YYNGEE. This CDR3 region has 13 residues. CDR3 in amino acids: CASSPRAYTGAFF. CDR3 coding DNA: TGTGCCAGCAGCCCCCGGGCGTACACTGGAGCTTTCTTT.